The rows below give T cell receptor beta chains drawn from one sample of a study of blood T cell repertoires in COVID-19. Produced via immunoSEQ multiplex PCR; TCRdb's table is partial and in-frame only. The sample includes about 200,000 clones, about nine tenths of them seen just once. Sequenced material: peripheral blood. The source is a woman between 45 and 65 years old with acute or convalescent COVID-19. Both conserved end residues are part of each CDR3. D genes are given only for firm matches. Only part of the rows carry a size: once, few, many, or a class if the clone is expanded.

V,size,length,J,D,CDR3,DNA
TRBV21-1,NA,14,TRBJ2-5,NA,CASSQLASQETQYF,TGTGCCAGCAGCCAATTGGCTAGCCAAGAGACCCAGTACTTC
TRBV7-9,NA,15,TRBJ2-5,TRBD2,CASFWGTSGRETQYF,TGTGCCAGCTTTTGGGGGACTAGCGGGAGAGAGACCCAGTACTTC
TRBV9,NA,18,TRBJ2-2,TRBD2,CASRDPVAGQINTGELFF,TGTGCCAGCAGGGACCCCGTAGCGGGTCAAATTAACACCGGGGAGCTGTTTTTT
TRBV12-3/TRBV12-4,NA,13,TRBJ1-1,NA,CASSFTKRVEAFF,TGTGCCAGCAGTTTTACTAAGAGAGTCGAGGCTTTCTTT
TRBV5-1,NA,15,TRBJ2-7,TRBD2,CASSGLSGRADEQYF,TGCGCCAGCAGCGGCTTAAGCGGGAGGGCCGACGAGCAGTACTTC
TRBV6-1,NA,12,TRBJ1-6,NA,CASSEGHSRDHF,TGTGCCAGCAGTGAAGGTCACAGCCGAGACCACTTT
TRBV5-1,NA,15,TRBJ1-5,NA,CASSLAGSFNQPQHF,TGCGCCAGCAGCTTGGCCGGGTCCTTTAATCAGCCCCAGCATTTT
TRBV20-1,NA,14,TRBJ2-1,TRBD2,CSASSNGGVVEQFF,TGCAGTGCTAGTTCGAACGGGGGGGTAGTTGAGCAGTTCTTC
TRBV11-2,NA,17,TRBJ2-1,TRBD2,CASSSPPSSGGDREQFF,TGTGCCAGCAGCTCCCCCCCCTCTAGCGGGGGCGATCGTGAGCAGTTCTTC
TRBV5-1,once,16,TRBJ2-5,TRBD1,CASSVEISGGWGTQYF,TGCGCCAGCAGCGTGGAGATCTCAGGGGGCTGGGGGACCCAGTACTTC
TRBV9,NA,14,TRBJ2-1,NA,CASSVEQGKNEQFF,TGTGCCAGCAGCGTAGAACAGGGAAAGAATGAGCAGTTCTTC
TRBV18,NA,18,TRBJ2-6,NA,CASSPITQQGSGANVLTF,TGTGCCAGCTCACCAATCACACAACAGGGCTCTGGGGCCAACGTCCTGACTTTC
TRBV5-6,NA,16,TRBJ2-2,NA,CASSLPLNKNTGELFF,TGTGCCAGCAGCTTGCCCCTGAACAAGAACACCGGGGAGCTGTTTTTT
TRBV6-5,NA,12,TRBJ1-1,NA,CASSYSGRVAFF,TGTGCCAGCAGTTACTCGGGGAGGGTAGCTTTCTTT
TRBV27,NA,14,TRBJ1-3,NA,CASRPPGSGNTIYF,TGTGCCAGCAGGCCCCCAGGGTCTGGAAACACCATATATTTT
TRBV24-1,NA,14,TRBJ2-2,NA,CATSNRANTGELFF,TGTGCCACCAGTAACAGGGCGAACACCGGGGAGCTGTTTTTT
TRBV5-1,NA,14,TRBJ2-7,TRBD1,CASREGQGLYEQYF,TGCGCCAGCAGGGAGGGACAGGGTTTATACGAGCAGTACTTC
TRBV4-1,NA,16,TRBJ1-5,NA,CASSQDWGGPRQPQHF,TGCGCCAGCAGCCAAGATTGGGGGGGTCCCAGACAGCCCCAGCATTTT
TRBV2,few,15,TRBJ2-1,TRBD2,CASRVLAGDHNEQFF,TGTGCCAGCAGAGTACTAGCGGGGGACCACAATGAGCAGTTCTTC
TRBV6-4,NA,13,TRBJ2-2,NA,CASSLDETGELFF,TGTGCCAGCAGTCTAGATGAGACCGGGGAGCTGTTTTTT
TRBV7-9,NA,12,TRBJ2-1,TRBD2,CASSLATSERFF,TGTGCCAGCAGCTTAGCGACTAGCGAACGGTTCTTC
TRBV7-2,NA,15,TRBJ1-1,NA,CASSPPWLGEAEAFF,TGTGCCAGCAGCCCCCCATGGTTGGGGGAGGCTGAAGCTTTCTTT
TRBV7-9,NA,16,TRBJ2-3,TRBD1,CASSRKTGGSTDTQYF,TGTGCCAGCAGCCGTAAGACAGGGGGAAGCACAGATACGCAGTATTTT
TRBV2,few,15,TRBJ1-5,TRBD1,CASNSDRARNQPQHF,TGTGCCAGCAACTCGGACAGGGCCCGCAATCAGCCCCAGCATTTT
TRBV9,NA,16,TRBJ1-2,TRBD1,CASSSGGAGHFYGYTF,TGTGCCAGCAGCTCAGGGGGCGCGGGACATTTCTATGGCTACACCTTC
TRBV7-9,NA,14,TRBJ2-3,TRBD2,CASTAREGIYTQYF,TGTGCCAGCACGGCGCGGGAGGGCATTTATACGCAGTATTTT
TRBV5-5,NA,16,TRBJ2-2,TRBD1,CASSLVGQGRTGELFF,TGTGCCAGCAGCTTGGTCGGACAGGGGCGAACCGGGGAGCTGTTTTTT
TRBV2,NA,18,TRBJ2-3,TRBD2,CASSESRVSGGAWDTQYF,TGTGCCAGCAGTGAATCCCGGGTTAGCGGGGGGGCATGGGATACGCAGTATTTT
TRBV24-1,NA,16,TRBJ1-5,NA,CATSGGRGGMYQPQHF,TGTGCCACCAGTGGGGGCCGAGGAGGGATGTATCAGCCCCAGCATTTT
TRBV12-5,few,15,TRBJ1-5,NA,CASGLSTGSNQPQHF,TGTGCTAGTGGTTTGTCAACAGGGAGCAATCAGCCCCAGCATTTT
TRBV5-1,NA,15,TRBJ2-7,TRBD2,CASSYTSGSFEEQYF,TGCGCCAGCAGCTATACTAGCGGGAGTTTTGAGGAGCAGTACTTC
TRBV3-1/TRBV3-2,NA,14,TRBJ2-1,TRBD2,CASSQGLFYNEQFF,TGTGCCAGCAGCCAGGGACTATTCTACAATGAGCAGTTCTTC
TRBV30,NA,15,TRBJ1-3,NA,CAWSVGSTSGNTIYF,TGTGCCTGGAGTGTGGGGAGTACCTCTGGAAACACCATATATTTT
TRBV7-9,once,11,TRBJ1-1,NA,CASSRDTEAFF,TGTGCCAGCAGCCGAGACACTGAAGCTTTCTTT